This entry features one T cell receptor (beta chain) sequence. Its antigen is unidentified. Some clones are missing from TCRdb's copy, which holds only in-frame ones; the method was immunoSEQ multiplex PCR. The table records tens of thousands of clones, 90% of them present only once. This sample stems from a study of OX40 agonist ivuxolimab in advanced cancers. From germline, CDR1 is WSHSY and CDR2 SAAADI. CDR3 length: 17 amino acids. The V segment lost 1 base and the J segment 8 bases; nucleotides outside the gene matches: 9. Findings of the study overall: Expanded peripheral T-cell antigen specificity went undetermined.

This clonotype originated in an adult with an advanced solid tumor such as melanoma, head and neck, liver or kidney cancer. The sequencing here drew on CD4+ or CD8+ T cells sorted from blood, taken in a trial of the OX40 agonist ivuxolimab. The chain uses TRBV10-2 and TRBJ1-6, with TRBD1 matching over 9 bases. The CDR3: CASSEFLPGQGYSPLHF. CDR3 coding DNA: TGCGCCAGCAGTGAGTTCCTACCGGGACAGGGATATTCACCCCTCCACTTT.